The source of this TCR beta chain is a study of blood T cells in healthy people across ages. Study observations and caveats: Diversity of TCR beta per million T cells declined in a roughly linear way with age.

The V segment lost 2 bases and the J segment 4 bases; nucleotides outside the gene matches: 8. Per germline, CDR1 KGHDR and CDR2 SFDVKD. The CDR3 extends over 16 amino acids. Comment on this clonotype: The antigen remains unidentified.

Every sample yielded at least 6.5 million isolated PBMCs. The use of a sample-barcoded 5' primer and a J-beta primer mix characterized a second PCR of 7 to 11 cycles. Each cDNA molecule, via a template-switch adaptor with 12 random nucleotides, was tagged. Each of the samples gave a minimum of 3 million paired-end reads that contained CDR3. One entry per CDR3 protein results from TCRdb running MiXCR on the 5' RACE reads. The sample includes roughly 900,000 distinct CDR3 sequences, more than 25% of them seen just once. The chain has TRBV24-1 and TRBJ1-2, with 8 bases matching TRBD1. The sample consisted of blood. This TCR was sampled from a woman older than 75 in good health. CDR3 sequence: CATSDSQGALGYGYTF. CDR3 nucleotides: TGTGCCACCAGTGATTCTCAGGGGGCCCTAGGCTATGGCTACACCTTC.